Each of the 5 T cell receptor beta chains below was sequenced from the same sample in a study of Ad26.COV2.S vaccination and SARS-CoV-2 variants. The data were produced by immunoSEQ multiplex PCR, yet TCRdb's version contains in-frame clones alone and is incomplete. Among about 350,000 clones listed, 88% were seen once. Treatment given: around 19 received Ad26.COV2.S at low or high dose, single or two shots; about 5 received placebo; per-sample allocation not given. The investigators took samples on day 63 after the first vaccine or placebo injection. The sequenced sample was peripheral blood, obtained in a trial of Ad26.COV2.S vaccine versus placebo. The source of these receptors is a person between 18 and 65 years old who received the Ad26.COV2.S COVID-19 vaccine or a placebo.

V usage is TRBV19 and J usage is TRBJ2-4; D may match TRBD1 or TRBD2 (5 bases each). The V and J ends lost 3 bases and 3 bases respectively, with 9 bases between them. Germline assignment: CDR1 LNHDA and CDR2 SQIVND (reference sequence). CDR3 length: 14 residues. The CDR3 bases are TGTGCCAGTAGTATGGGGGTGGACAAAAACATTCAGTACTTC. This encodes CASSMGVDKNIQYF.

The V and J genes are TRBV30 and TRBJ1-1; possibly TRBD1 for D (5 bases). The V and J ends lost 3 bases and 2 bases respectively, with 7 bases between them. In germline, CDR1 is GTSNPN, CDR2 SVGIG (reference sequence). The CDR3 totals 12 residues. CDR3 bases: TGTGCCTGGAGACAGGAAAACACTGAAGCTTTCTTT. Translating it yields CAWRQENTEAFF.

The rearrangement uses TRBV5-1 and TRBJ1-2, with a possible D match to TRBD1 (5 bases). The CDR3 extends over 15 amino acids. The V and J ends lost 1 base and 9 bases respectively, with 19 bases between them. Germline loops: CDR1 SGHRS, CDR2 YFSETQ. CDR3 coding DNA: TGCGCCAGCAGCTTGTTAACAGGCCAGGGCGGGAGCTACACCTTC. Translated, it gives CASSLLTGQGGSYTF.

This clone was detected a few times. The gene calls are TRBV7-9 and TRBJ2-7; 9 bases match TRBD1. V shed 4 bases, J shed 2 bases, and the junction held 6 bases outside the gene matches. There are 15 residues in the CDR3. The germline V gene has CDR1 SEHNR and CDR2 FQNEAQ (reference sequence). The CDR3 DNA is TGTGCCAGCAGCTCGGGACAGGGTGGAACCTACGAGCAGTACTTC. It specifies CASSSGQGGTYEQYF.

The rearrangement links TRBV7-2 to TRBJ1-2; possible D gene TRBD1, 6 bases. CDR3 length: 16 amino acids. V lost 2 bases and J 4 bases, leaving 17 bases between the germline ends. Germline-derived CDR1 and CDR2 are SGHTA and FQGNSA. The CDR3 sequence is CASSLFYRAMGYGYTF. CDR3 coding DNA: TGTGCCAGCAGCTTATTTTACAGGGCAATGGGCTATGGCTACACCTTC.